Included here is one TCR beta chain sequence, with context. This clone was recorded once. Its antigen remains undetermined. Base-call qualities are not available, and no considerably larger clone is one nucleotide away. Ends trimmed: V by 6 bases, J by 4 bases; bases unmatched to a gene: 5. The germline V gene gives CDR1 as SQVTM and CDR2 as ANQGSEA. Including cysteine and phenylalanine, the CDR3 has 12 amino acids. Only the CDR3 region is kept as DNA, spanning 36 bases read in frame from base 1. This record belongs to a study of blood T cell repertoires in COVID-19 (dated by TCRdb to 2020 to 2022). The study in broad terms: Samples from collaborators originated in the United States, Italy and Spain and spanned both the acute and convalescent phases of COVID-19. The prospective study material was composed of cDNA or gDNA derived from T cells, B-cell-depleted T cells, or PBMCs. The dataset comprised deeply sampled blood TCRbeta repertoires from subjects exposed to, actively infected with, or recovered from COVID-19. The repertoires were released in a freely available public database intended as a resource for research on the immune response to SARS-CoV-2. The samples were drawn from the first 160 participants of the ongoing ImmuneRACE study and from 1,200 or so subjects provided by 6 global collaborators. A de-identified subject ID, COVID-19 status, age in years and sex were almost always included in the sample metadata. Where available, HLA class I and class II types were taken from metadata supplied by the sample provider and were not determined by assay-based typing.

Study-wide conclusions, independent of this receptor: The quantity of clinical and demographic metadata differed by source and by participant and was supplied without curation.

TCRbeta CDR3 regions were amplified from genomic DNA using the immunoSEQ Assay, a bias-controlled multiplex PCR. Turning to the authors' computational methods: Nucleated cell counts per sample were estimated from amplification of reference gene primers within the assay. To quantify the absolute abundance of each unique TCRbeta CDR3 rearrangement, sequence reads were collapsed and filtered. Productive Simpson clonality was computed per sample as the square root of Simpson's diversity index over productive rearrangements. The table was pulled from immuneACCESS by TCRdb, which kept in-frame rearrangements only. Such tables lose some clones; where checked, under half of the loss comes from unresolved V genes, and the rest has no known cause. Clone size and the V and J calls come from that table; the DNA yielded D and trimming. This sample gives roughly 380,000 clones in total; about nine tenths of them show up just once. The leading ten clones occupy roughly 4% of the sample.

In Seattle, one collaborating source enrolled patients while the infection was active and tracked those patients longitudinally over the course of disease. Whole blood was collected in K2EDTA tubes by collaborating institutions according to the institutions' own protocols. For TCRbeta analysis, collaborators shipped samples as frozen whole blood, isolated PBMCs, or DNA extracted from either of those sample types. Sequencing was carried out using peripheral blood. This sequence originates from a woman aged 55-70 years with COVID-19, enrolled during active disease. This chain is built from TRBV29-1 and TRBJ1-1; 7 bases in the junction line up with TRBD1. CDR3 region: CSVITGATEAFF. Here is the DNA: TGCAGCGTGATAACAGGGGCCACTGAAGCTTTCTTT.